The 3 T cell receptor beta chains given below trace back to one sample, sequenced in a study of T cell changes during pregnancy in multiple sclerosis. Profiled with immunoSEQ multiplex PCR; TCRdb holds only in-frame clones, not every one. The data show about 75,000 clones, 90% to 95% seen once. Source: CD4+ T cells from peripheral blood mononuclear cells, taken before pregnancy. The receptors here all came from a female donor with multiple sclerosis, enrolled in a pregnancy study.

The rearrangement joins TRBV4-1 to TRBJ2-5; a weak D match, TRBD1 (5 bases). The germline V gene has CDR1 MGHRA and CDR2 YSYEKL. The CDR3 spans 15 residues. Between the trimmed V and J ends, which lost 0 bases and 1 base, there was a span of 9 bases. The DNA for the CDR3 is TGCGCCAGCAGCCAAGATGTCACAGGCCAAGAGACCCAGTACTTC. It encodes CASSQDVTGQETQYF.

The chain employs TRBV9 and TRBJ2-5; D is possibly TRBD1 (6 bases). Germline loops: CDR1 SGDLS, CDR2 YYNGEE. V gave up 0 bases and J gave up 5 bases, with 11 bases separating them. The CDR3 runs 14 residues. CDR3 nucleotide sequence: TGTGCCAGCAGCGTAGGAATGGGGGCTGAGACCCAGTACTTC. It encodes CASSVGMGAETQYF.

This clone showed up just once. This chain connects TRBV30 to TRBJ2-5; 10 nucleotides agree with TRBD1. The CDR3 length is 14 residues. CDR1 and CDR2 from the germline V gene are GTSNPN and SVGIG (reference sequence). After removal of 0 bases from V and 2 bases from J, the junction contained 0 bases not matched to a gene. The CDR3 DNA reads TGTGCCTGGAGTGTGGACAGGGGGCAAGAGACCCAGTACTTC. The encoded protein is CAWSVDRGQETQYF. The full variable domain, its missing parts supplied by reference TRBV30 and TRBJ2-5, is SQTIHQWPATLVQPVGSPLSLECTVEGTSNPNLYWYRQAAGRGLQLLFYSVGIGQISSEVPQNLSASRPQDRQFILSSKKLLLSDSGFYLCAWSVDRGQETQYFGPGTRLLVL.